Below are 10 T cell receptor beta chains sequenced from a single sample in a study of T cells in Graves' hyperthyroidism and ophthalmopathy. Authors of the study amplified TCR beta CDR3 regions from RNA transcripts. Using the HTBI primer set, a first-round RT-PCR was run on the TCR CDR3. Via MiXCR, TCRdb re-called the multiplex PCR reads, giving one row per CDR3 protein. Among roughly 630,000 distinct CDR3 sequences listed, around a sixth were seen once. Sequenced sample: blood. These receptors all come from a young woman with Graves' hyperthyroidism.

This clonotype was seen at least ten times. As DNA, the CDR3 is TGTGCCAGCAGCCTAAGGACTAGCGGGAGTTCATCCCCCCTCTACAATGAGCAGTTCTTC. Its protein product is CASSLRTSGSSSPLYNEQFF. The chain couples TRBV7-2 to TRBJ2-1; 13 bases match TRBD2. This CDR3 is built from 20 residues. Germline CDR1 and CDR2: SGHTA and FQGNSA. The junction had 16 bases not matched to a gene; V was cut back by 5 bases and J by 3 bases.

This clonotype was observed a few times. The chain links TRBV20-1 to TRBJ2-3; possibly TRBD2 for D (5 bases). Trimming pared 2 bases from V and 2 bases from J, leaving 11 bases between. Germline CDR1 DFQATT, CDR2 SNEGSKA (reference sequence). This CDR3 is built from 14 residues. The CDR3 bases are TGCAGTGCTAGATGGGGAGAGCACACAGATACGCAGTATTTT. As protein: CSARWGEHTDTQYF.

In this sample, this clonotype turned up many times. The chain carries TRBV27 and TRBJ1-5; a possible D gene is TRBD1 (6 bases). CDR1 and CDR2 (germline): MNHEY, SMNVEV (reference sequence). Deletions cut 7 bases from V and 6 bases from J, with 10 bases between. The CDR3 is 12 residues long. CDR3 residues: CASKQGGQPQHF. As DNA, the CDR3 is TGTGCCAGCAAACAGGGCGGTCAGCCCCAGCATTTT.

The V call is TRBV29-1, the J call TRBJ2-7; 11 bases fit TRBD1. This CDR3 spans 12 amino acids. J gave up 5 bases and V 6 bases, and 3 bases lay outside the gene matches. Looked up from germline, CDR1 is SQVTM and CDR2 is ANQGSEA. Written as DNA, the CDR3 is TGCAGCGTACCGGGACAGGGGGACGAGCAGTACTTC. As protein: CSVPGQGDEQYF.

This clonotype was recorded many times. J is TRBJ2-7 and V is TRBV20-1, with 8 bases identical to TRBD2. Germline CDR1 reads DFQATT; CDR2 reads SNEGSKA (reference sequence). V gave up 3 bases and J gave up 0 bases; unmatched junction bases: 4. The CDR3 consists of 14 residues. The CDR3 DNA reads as TGCAGTGCTAGGCTAGCGGGTAACTCCTACGAGCAGTACTTC. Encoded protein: CSARLAGNSYEQYF.

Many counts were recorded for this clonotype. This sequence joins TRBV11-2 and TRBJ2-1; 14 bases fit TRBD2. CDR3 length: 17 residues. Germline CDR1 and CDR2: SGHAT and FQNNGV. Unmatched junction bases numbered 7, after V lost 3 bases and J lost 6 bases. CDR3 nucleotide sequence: TGTGCCAGCAGCTTCCCGGGACTAGCGGGAGATAGCAATGAGCAGTTCTTC. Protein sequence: CASSFPGLAGDSNEQFF.

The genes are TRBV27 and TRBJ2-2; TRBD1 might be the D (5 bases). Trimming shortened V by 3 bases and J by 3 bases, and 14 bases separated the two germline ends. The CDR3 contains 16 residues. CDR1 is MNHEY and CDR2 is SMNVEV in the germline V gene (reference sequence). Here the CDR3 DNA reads TGTGCCAGCAGTTTGACCCCAGGGTGGGACACCGGGGAGCTGTTTTTT. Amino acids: CASSLTPGWDTGELFF.

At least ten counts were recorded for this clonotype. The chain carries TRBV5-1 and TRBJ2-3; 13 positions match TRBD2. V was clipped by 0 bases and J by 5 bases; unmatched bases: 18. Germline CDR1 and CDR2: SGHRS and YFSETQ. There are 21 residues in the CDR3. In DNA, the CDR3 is TGCGCCAGCAGCTTGGGCGTAGCCGCCGGGACTAGCGGGGAAGTAAGAGATACGCAGTATTTT. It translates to CASSLGVAAGTSGEVRDTQYF.

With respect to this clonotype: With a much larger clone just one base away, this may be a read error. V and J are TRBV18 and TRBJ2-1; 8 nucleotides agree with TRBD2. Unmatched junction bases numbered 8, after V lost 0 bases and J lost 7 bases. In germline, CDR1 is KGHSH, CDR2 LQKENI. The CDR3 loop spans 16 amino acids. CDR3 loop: CASSPPSTGGPNEQFF. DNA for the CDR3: TGTGCCAGCTCACCACCATCAACGGGAGGGCCGAATGAGCAGTTCTTC.

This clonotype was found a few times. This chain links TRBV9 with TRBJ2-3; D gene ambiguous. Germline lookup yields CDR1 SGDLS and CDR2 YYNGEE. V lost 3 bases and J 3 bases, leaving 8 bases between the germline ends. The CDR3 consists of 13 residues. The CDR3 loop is CASSAEETDTQYF. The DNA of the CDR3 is TGTGCCAGCAGCGCAGAAGAAACAGATACGCAGTATTTT.